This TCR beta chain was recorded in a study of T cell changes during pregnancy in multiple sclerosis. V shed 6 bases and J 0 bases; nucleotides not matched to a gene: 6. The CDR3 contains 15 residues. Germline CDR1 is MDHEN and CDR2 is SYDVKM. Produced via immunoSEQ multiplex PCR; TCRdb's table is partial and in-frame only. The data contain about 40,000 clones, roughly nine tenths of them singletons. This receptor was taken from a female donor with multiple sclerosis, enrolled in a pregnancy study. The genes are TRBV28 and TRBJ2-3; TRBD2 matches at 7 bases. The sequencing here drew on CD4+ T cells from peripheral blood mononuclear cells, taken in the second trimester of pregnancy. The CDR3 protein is CASRKLAPSTDTQYF. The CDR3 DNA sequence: TGTGCCAGCAGGAAACTAGCGCCGAGCACAGATACGCAGTATTTT.